The 17 T cell receptor beta chains reported below all come from one sample, sequenced in a study of identical twins. TCRdb re-derived calls from the 5' RACE reads in MiXCR, one entry per CDR3 protein. The sample has some 660,000 distinct CDR3 sequences, 8.6% seen once. The data were also submitted as part of a second study, on yellow fever vaccine responses in identical twins.

Sequences were obtained from PBMCs. Receptor source: a woman younger than 35 in good health.

The chain recombines TRBV10-2 with TRBJ2-1; 9 bases line up with TRBD2. CDR1 is WSHSY and CDR2 is SAAADI in the germline V gene. This CDR3 spans 15 amino acids. J was trimmed by 3 bases and V by 3 bases; bases with no gene match: 3. The CDR3 DNA sequence: TGCGCCAGCAGTGAAAGACTAGCGGACTACAATGAGCAGTTCTTC. Translation gives CASSERLADYNEQFF.

This clonotype was seen at least ten times. V and J are TRBV5-1 and TRBJ2-3, with no clear D. The CDR3 totals 14 residues. The V end lost 2 bases, the J end lost 2 bases, and 9 bases lay between the germline ends. CDR1 and CDR2 (germline): SGHRS, YFSETQ. CDR3 nucleotide sequence: TGCGCCAGCAGCTTCGGGCAGTACACAGATACGCAGTATTTT. Translating it yields CASSFGQYTDTQYF. Complete variable domain (other parts from reference TRBV5-1 and TRBJ2-3): KAGVTQTPRYLIKTRGQQVTLSCSPISGHRSVSWYQQTPGQGLQFLFEYFSETQRNKGNFPGRFSGRQFSNSRSEMNVSTLELGDSALYLCASSFGQYTDTQYFGPGTRLTVL.

This chain links TRBV6-1 with TRBJ2-2; the match to TRBD2 covers 10 bases. In germline, CDR1 is MNHNS, CDR2 SASEGT. CDR3 length: 15 amino acids. Losses at the gene ends were 5 bases for V and 7 bases for J; bases not matched to a gene: 7. The CDR3 spells CASSRTGLAVGELFF. The CDR3 bases are TGTGCCAGCAGTCGAACAGGACTAGCGGTCGGGGAGCTGTTTTTT.

The CDR3 bases are TGCGCCAGCAGCTTCTACAGCGACCAAGAGACCCAGTACTTC. Translated: CASSFYSDQETQYF. This chain uses TRBV5-1 with TRBJ2-5; D is unresolved. The CDR3 has 14 residues. V lost 2 bases, J lost 0 bases, and 8 bases lay in between. Germline loops: CDR1 SGHRS, CDR2 YFSETQ.

The gene calls are TRBV20-1 and TRBJ2-7; 12 nucleotides agree with TRBD2. CDR1 DFQATT and CDR2 SNEGSKA come from the germline V gene (reference sequence). The CDR3 is 15 amino acids. J lost 3 bases, V lost 2 bases, and 5 bases had no gene match. The CDR3 here is CSARPTSGGVYEQYF. CDR3 nucleotides: TGCAGTGCTAGACCGACTAGCGGGGGTGTCTACGAGCAGTACTTC.

A few counts support this clonotype. The chain recombines TRBV5-6 with TRBJ1-4; 8 bases are a match to TRBD1. The CDR3 extends over 18 amino acids. Germline CDR1 is SGHDT and CDR2 is YYEEEE. With V trimmed by 4 bases and J by 2 bases, 13 bases remained unmatched. In DNA form, the CDR3 reads TGTGCCAGCAGCCGAGGACAGGGACGAATCGAGACTAATGAAAAACTGTTTTTT. Translation: CASSRGQGRIETNEKLFF.

This clonotype has only a few counts. The chain couples TRBV7-8 to TRBJ2-1, with D maybe TRBD2 (5 bases). Germline-derived CDR1 and CDR2 are SGHVS and FQNEAQ. V lost 8 bases, J lost 6 bases, and 17 bases lay in between. The CDR3 runs 14 residues. CDR3 amino acids: CASGLGSPANEQFF. In DNA, the CDR3 is TGTGCCAGCGGCCTGGGGAGCCCGGCCAATGAGCAGTTCTTC.

This clonotype was seen a few times. This chain links TRBV7-3 with TRBJ2-2; no clear D. Germline-derived CDR1 and CDR2 are SGHTA and FQGTGA. The V end lost 5 bases, the J end lost 4 bases, and 11 bases lay between the germline ends. The CDR3 runs to 14 residues. CDR3 DNA sequence: TGTGCCAGCAGCGACGGATCCTCCACCGGGGAGCTGTTTTTT. Its protein is CASSDGSSTGELFF. Combining the CDR3 with reference TRBV7-3 and TRBJ2-2 gives the whole variable domain GAGVSQTPSNKVTEKGKYVELRCDPISGHTALYWYRQSLGQGPEFLIYFQGTGAADDSGLPNDRFFAVRPEGSVSTLKIQRTERGDSAVYLCASSDGSSTGELFFGEGSRLTVL.

This clonotype was observed a handful of times. This rearrangement joins TRBV20-1 to TRBJ2-7, with D perhaps matching TRBD1 (6 bases). The CDR3 is 11 residues long. Germline V lookup: CDR1 DFQATT, CDR2 SNEGSKA (reference sequence). Deletions cut 6 bases from V and 12 bases from J, with 18 bases between. CDR3 in DNA: TGCAGTGCGGAAGGGTCAGGGACATCGTACTTC. Translating it yields CSAEGSGTSYF.

V is TRBV6-2 or TRBV6-3 and J is TRBJ2-3; TRBD2 matches at 8 bases. The length of the CDR3 is 14 residues. V trimming: 6 bases; J trimming: 3 bases; junction bases outside the gene matches: 5. CDR1 MNHEY and CDR2 SVGEGT come from the germline V gene. CDR3 region: CASRYSGGTDTQYF. The CDR3 coding sequence is TGTGCCAGCAGGTACAGCGGGGGAACAGATACGCAGTATTTT.

The rearrangement links TRBV12-3 or TRBV12-4 to TRBJ2-1; D gene unclear. V lost 8 bases and J 0 bases, leaving 14 bases between the germline ends. CDR3 length: 15 residues. The CDR3 protein is CASLLMTSSYNEQFF. CDR3 sequence (DNA): TGTGCCAGCTTGCTTATGACGAGCTCCTACAATGAGCAGTTCTTC.

This clonotype showed up just a few times. The J gene is TRBJ2-5, the V gene TRBV24-1; the D gene is possibly TRBD2 (5 bases). Germline V gene sequence: CDR1 KGHDR, CDR2 SFDVKD. Trimming cost V 4 bases and J 2 bases, with 13 bases left between them. The CDR3 sequence is 15 residues long. The CDR3 loop reads CATSERAGAQETQYF. DNA for the CDR3: TGTGCCACCAGTGAGCGGGCAGGCGCTCAAGAGACCCAGTACTTC.

This clonotype was seen a few times. The chain uses TRBV3-1 and TRBJ1-4; TRBD1 aligns across 7 bases. J lost 7 bases, V lost 4 bases, and 6 bases had no gene match. From germline, CDR1 is LGHDT and CDR2 YNNKEL (reference sequence). CDR3 size: 14 residues. In nucleotides, the CDR3 is TGTGCCAGCAGCCTCAGGGGGATTCGTGAAAAACTGTTTTTT. Translated: CASSLRGIREKLFF.

This clonotype was detected only a few times. The chain employs TRBV20-1 and TRBJ2-6; TRBD1 aligns across 9 bases. This CDR3 comprises 16 residues. Germline CDR1 DFQATT, CDR2 SNEGSKA (reference sequence). The V gene end was trimmed by 3 bases and the J gene end by 0 bases; junction bases not matched to a gene: 3. CDR3 DNA: TGCAGTGCTAGCAGGACAGGGGTCTCTGGGGCCAACGTCCTGACTTTC. It codes for CSASRTGVSGANVLTF.

The rearrangement uses TRBV27 and TRBJ2-7; 9 bases are a match to TRBD2. This CDR3 region has 13 residues. Germline CDR1 is MNHEY and CDR2 is SMNVEV (reference sequence). V lost 10 bases to trimming and J lost 5 bases; unmatched junction nucleotides: 9. For the CDR3, the DNA is TGTGCCACCTACGGACTAGCGCCCCACGAGCAGTACTTC. Translating it yields CATYGLAPHEQYF.

This clonotype was detected ten times or more. The chain employs TRBV11-1 and TRBJ2-4, with 15 bases that match TRBD2. CDR1 and CDR2 from the germline V gene are SGHAT and FQDESV (reference sequence). The CDR3 loop spans 19 amino acids. Losses at the gene ends were 5 bases for V and 3 bases for J; bases not matched to a gene: 11. CDR3: CASSPPGLAGGAGKNIQYF. Written as DNA, the CDR3 is TGTGCCAGCAGCCCCCCGGGACTAGCGGGAGGTGCTGGCAAAAACATTCAGTACTTC. Variable domain in full (rest from reference TRBV11-1 and TRBJ2-4): EAEVAQSPRYKITEKSQAVAFWCDPISGHATLYWYRQILGQGPELLVQFQDESVVDDSQLPKDRFSAERLKGVDSTLKIQPAELGDSAMYLCASSPPGLAGGAGKNIQYFGAGTRLSVL.

This chain connects TRBV6-1 to TRBJ2-1; D uncertain. Looked up from germline, CDR1 is MNHNS and CDR2 is SASEGT. V lost 6 bases to trimming and J lost 2 bases, with 11 bases between them. This CDR3 region has 14 residues. CDR3 region: CASSQHEAYNEQFF. As DNA, the CDR3 is TGTGCCAGCAGCCAGCATGAGGCCTACAATGAGCAGTTCTTC.